The present T cell receptor beta chain was sequenced within a study of molecular identifiers for immune sequencing clone quantification. Many counts were recorded for this clonotype. Its antigen is not identified. TCRdb reprocessed the PCR reads with MiXCR, giving one entry per CDR3 protein. The sample holds 80,000 to 100,000 distinct CDR3 sequences, roughly 24% seen once. Points from the study as a whole: Clones that had above 20 RNA copies took up over 98% of effector molecules but under 1% in naive cells.

Germline V gives CDR1 MGHDK, CDR2 SYGVNS. The CDR3 loop spans 18 amino acids. Unmatched junction bases numbered 12, after V lost 1 base and J lost 4 bases. This TCR came from a human donor in good health. Some libraries in this study had Jurkat cell RNA spiked in. The gene calls are TRBV25-1 and TRBJ2-2; TRBD1 aligns across 7 bases. The sample was naive CD8+ T cells from blood, with Jurkat cell RNA spiked in. As for subset: FACS-sorted CD8+CD4-CCR7+CD45RA+ naive T cells. The CDR3 region is CASSELTTGDLGTGELFF. The DNA for the CDR3 is TGTGCCAGCAGTGAATTAACTACAGGGGATTTGGGCACCGGGGAGCTGTTTTTT.